The 10 T cell receptor beta chains given below trace back to one sample, sequenced in a study of blood T cell repertoires in COVID-19 (dated by TCRdb to about 2020). The library was obtained by the immunoSEQ multiplex PCR assay. Entries here come from immuneACCESS through TCRdb and include only in-frame sequences with V and J called. Some clones fail to appear in such tables; in the studies checked, an unresolved V gene covers under half of the shortfall, and the cause of the remainder is unknown. For this sample the table gives 650,000 to 800,000 clones, of which 85% to 90% were detected only once. The ten largest clones add up to roughly 0.26% of the sample. The specimen was peripheral blood. The source is a woman between 18 and 29 years old with acute or convalescent COVID-19.

The chain couples TRBV7-6 to TRBJ1-2; possibly TRBD1 for D (6 bases). Trimming took 4 bases from V and 8 from J, leaving 20 bases between them. This CDR3 comprises 15 residues. The germline V gene has CDR1 SGHVS and CDR2 FNYEAQ. The CDR3: CASSSHIGGARGYTF. The CDR3 DNA sequence: TGTGCCAGCAGCTCTCACATAGGGGGGGCAAGAGGCTACACCTTC.

The chain's CDR3 is CASSLYSLGQLEAFF. The CDR3 DNA reads TGTGCCAGCAGTTTATATTCCCTCGGACAGCTTGAAGCTTTCTTT. The chain links TRBV27 to TRBJ1-1; the D gene is possibly TRBD1 (6 bases). Germline lookup yields CDR1 MNHEY and CDR2 SMNVEV (reference sequence). The CDR3 is 15 residues long. V was clipped by 1 base and J by 7 bases, with 16 bases between them.

This clone was seen a single time. The V and J genes are TRBV18 and TRBJ1-1, with D maybe TRBD1 (6 bases). Germline V CDR1 and CDR2: KGHSH, LQKENI. The V end lost 2 bases, the J end lost 0 bases, and 16 bases lay between the germline ends. The CDR3 runs to 17 residues. CDR3 in amino acids: CASSPFSQGGMNTEAFF. CDR3 nucleotides: TGTGCCAGCTCACCATTTTCACAGGGAGGGATGAACACTGAAGCTTTCTTT.

The V gene is TRBV9, the J gene TRBJ1-3, with D maybe TRBD1 (5 bases). This CDR3 spans 12 amino acids. V gave up 4 bases and J gave up 8 bases, with 10 bases separating them. Germline V gene sequence: CDR1 SGDLS, CDR2 YYNGEE. The CDR3 DNA sequence: TGTGCCAGCAGCTCCGCGGGGGACACCATATATTTT. Translating it yields CASSSAGDTIYF.

Only one count was recorded for this clone. The chain has TRBV9 and TRBJ2-7, with TRBD1 matching 9 bases. Germline CDR1 SGDLS, CDR2 YYNGEE. V lost 4 bases to trimming and J lost 2 bases; unmatched junction nucleotides: 13. There are 17 residues in the CDR3. DNA for the CDR3: TGTGCCAGCAGCCCTACCAGGACAGGGGTCCACGCCTACGAGCAGTACTTC. The encoded protein is CASSPTRTGVHAYEQYF.

This clone has only one observation. The chain links TRBV30 to TRBJ2-3; 13 nucleotides align to TRBD2. From germline, CDR1 is GTSNPN and CDR2 SVGIG (reference sequence). V lost 3 bases and J lost 5; bases outside the gene matches: 5. The CDR3 runs to 15 residues. CDR3 in DNA: TGTGCCTGGAGCCCTCGGACTAGCGGGGGAGATACGCAGTATTTT. Translating it yields CAWSPRTSGGDTQYF.

For this clone: The same CDR3 is also encoded by other DNA sequences in this sample. The chain is built from TRBV12-3 or TRBV12-4 and TRBJ2-7; D remains unclear. V was pared by 3 bases and J by 4 bases, with 10 bases between. This CDR3 comprises 13 residues. The CDR3 DNA reads TGTGCCAGCAGTTTGGGCAGGTCTTACGAGCAGTACTTC. It codes for CASSLGRSYEQYF.

J is TRBJ2-1 and V is TRBV7-3, with D perhaps TRBD2 (6 bases). Trimming left V 2 bases short and J 6 bases short, with 14 bases between. This CDR3 contains 15 residues. Germline V CDR1 and CDR2: SGHTA, FQGTGA. CDR3 region: CASSLARDSVNEQFF. The CDR3 DNA sequence: TGTGCCAGCAGCTTAGCCCGGGACTCAGTCAATGAGCAGTTCTTC.

CDR3 bases: TGTGCCAGCAGCCCGGATCCGGGACAGGCTAATGAAAAACTGTTTTTT. It translates to CASSPDPGQANEKLFF. The chain recombines TRBV7-9 with TRBJ1-4, with TRBD1 matching over 8 bases. The V gene's germline CDR1 is SEHNR and CDR2 FQNEAQ (reference sequence). There are 16 residues in the CDR3. V gave up 5 bases and J gave up 3 bases; unmatched junction bases: 8.

This clone was seen only once. V usage is TRBV30 and J usage is TRBJ2-5, with D perhaps matching TRBD2 (7 bases). V shed 3 bases and J shed 4 bases, with 18 bases lying between them. The CDR3 contains 15 residues. The V gene's germline CDR1 is GTSNPN and CDR2 SVGIG (reference sequence). CDR3: CAWRRGGGRSETQYF. The DNA for the CDR3 is TGTGCCTGGAGGAGAGGGGGGGGCCGTTCAGAGACCCAGTACTTC.